A single sample is the source of the 30 T cell receptor beta chains below, sequenced in a study of blood T cell repertoires in COVID-19. TCRdb's copy holds only in-frame clones and misses some; the assay was immunoSEQ multiplex PCR. The sample contains roughly 200,000 clones, just under 80% of which appear only once. Material for sequencing was peripheral blood. The receptor set was obtained from a woman aged 80 or over with active or convalescent COVID-19.

The CDR3 region is CASSLGEELNYGYTF. The CDR3 DNA reads TGTGCCAGCAGTTTAGGGGAGGAACTTAACTATGGCTACACCTTC. J is TRBJ1-2 and V is TRBV28; no clear D gene. The V end was cut by 2 bases, the J end by 1 base, with 11 bases between. The CDR3 loop spans 15 amino acids. Looked up from germline, CDR1 is MDHEN and CDR2 is SYDVKM.

The V call is TRBV7-7, the J call TRBJ2-5; no clear D. The germline gives CDR1 SSHAT, CDR2 FNYEAQ (reference sequence). V lost 1 base, J lost 5 bases, and 17 bases lay in between. This CDR3 is 16 amino acids long. Here the CDR3 reads CASSLGGTPPRETQYF. Written as DNA, the CDR3 is TGTGCCAGCAGCTTAGGTGGTACCCCGCCCAGGGAGACCCAGTACTTC.

This clone was counted a single time. The chain recombines TRBV3-1 (or the pseudogene TRBV3-2) with TRBJ2-5; 14 nucleotides align to TRBD2. Per germline, CDR1 LGHDT and CDR2 YNNKEL (reference sequence). V trimming: 4 bases; J trimming: 5 bases; junction bases outside the gene matches: 9. This CDR3 is 17 amino acids long. The CDR3 is CASSPTSGGGGGETQYF. CDR3 sequence (DNA): TGTGCCAGCAGCCCGACTAGCGGGGGGGGTGGTGGTGAGACCCAGTACTTC.

The chain is built from TRBV28 and TRBJ2-7; 9 nucleotides align to TRBD1. Germline V gene sequence: CDR1 MDHEN, CDR2 SYDVKM. CDR3 length: 14 amino acids. With V trimmed by 4 bases and J by 5 bases, 6 bases remained unmatched. The CDR3 region has the DNA TGTGCCAGCAGTTCCGGGACAGGGACAAACGAGCAGTACTTC. It is translated as CASSSGTGTNEQYF.

As regards this clone: Other DNA sequences in this sample translate to the same CDR3. V is TRBV7-2 and J is TRBJ2-7, with TRBD1 matching 8 bases. This CDR3 region has 15 residues. V lost 1 base and J lost 2; bases outside the gene matches: 4. Germline CDR1 and CDR2: SGHTA and FQGNSA. The CDR3 DNA reads as TGTGCCAGCAGCTTAGGAGGGACAGGCACCTACGAGCAGTACTTC. Amino acids: CASSLGGTGTYEQYF.

This clone occurred many times. The chain recombines TRBV5-4 with TRBJ1-5, with D tentatively TRBD1 (5 bases). The CDR3 has 14 residues. V gave up 0 bases and J gave up 7 bases, with 11 bases separating them. CDR1 and CDR2 (germline): SGHNT, YYREEE (reference sequence). The CDR3 DNA is TGTGCCAGCAGCTTGGCCGCGGGGGACCAGCCCCAGCATTTT. It codes for CASSLAAGDQPQHF. Full variable domain (outside the CDR3, taken from reference TRBV5-4 and TRBJ1-5): ETGVTQSPTHLIKTRGQQVTLRCSSQSGHNTVSWYQQALGQGPQFIFQYYREEENGRGNFPPRFSGLQFPNYSSELNVNALELDDSALYLCASSLAAGDQPQHFGDGTRLSIL.

This chain uses TRBV19 with TRBJ2-6, with D perhaps matching TRBD1 (5 bases). CDR1 and CDR2 from the germline V gene are LNHDA and SQIVND (reference sequence). The CDR3 sequence is 18 residues long. V lost 7 bases, J lost 0 bases, and 19 bases lay in between. This chain's CDR3 is CASTVQAGKPSGANVLTF. The CDR3 bases are TGTGCCAGTACTGTACAGGCCGGAAAACCCTCTGGGGCCAACGTCCTGACTTTC.

This sequence joins TRBV5-6 and TRBJ2-1; D gene uncertain. With 0 bases removed from V and 2 bases from J, the gap between germline ends came to 6 bases. The germline V gene has CDR1 SGHDT and CDR2 YYEEEE. The length of the CDR3 is 14 residues. CDR3 DNA: TGTGCCAGCAGCTTGGACAGACCCTACAATGAGCAGTTCTTC. It yields the protein CASSLDRPYNEQFF.

Only a few counts were recorded for this clone. This chain links TRBV5-6 with TRBJ2-7; D perhaps matches TRBD1 (6 bases). This CDR3 is 15 amino acids long. V lost 4 bases and J lost 1, with 15 bases in between. Germline V lookup: CDR1 SGHDT, CDR2 YYEEEE. The DNA of the CDR3 is TGTGCCAGCAGCCCCGGGACAAGAGGATCCTACGAGCAGTACTTC. Its protein product is CASSPGTRGSYEQYF.

V and J are TRBV10-3 and TRBJ2-5; 9 bases align to TRBD2. V was clipped by 4 bases and J by 4 bases; unmatched bases: 13. CDR3 size: 17 residues. CDR1 is ENHRY and CDR2 is SYGVKD in the germline V gene. The CDR3 protein is CAISAALRGGWSETQYF. The CDR3 DNA is TGTGCCATCAGTGCGGCGTTGCGGGGGGGCTGGTCAGAGACCCAGTACTTC.

The J gene is TRBJ2-3, the V gene TRBV6-2 or TRBV6-3, with TRBD2 identical over 14 bases. The V segment lost 5 bases and the J segment 4 bases; nucleotides outside the gene matches: 8. Germline CDR1 reads MNHEY; CDR2 reads SVGEGT. The CDR3 sequence is 17 residues long. The DNA for the CDR3 is TGTGCCAGCAGTCCCAGACTAGCGGGGGGGGTTCCAGATACGCAGTATTTT. Translation: CASSPRLAGGVPDTQYF.

This CDR3 reads CASSPRGPLDEQYF. The CDR3 coding sequence is TGTGCCAGCAGCCCGAGGGGGCCTCTGGACGAGCAGTACTTC. The V gene is TRBV7-9, the J gene TRBJ2-7, with 7 bases fitting TRBD1. The V gene end was trimmed by 5 bases and the J gene end by 5 bases; junction bases not matched to a gene: 9. CDR1 SEHNR and CDR2 FQNEAQ come from the germline V gene (reference sequence). The CDR3 length is 14 residues.

This clone was observed a few times. The CDR3 sequence is CASSSGEETQYF. In DNA, the CDR3 is TGCGCCAGCAGCTCTGGAGAAGAGACCCAGTACTTC. The V gene is TRBV5-1, the J gene TRBJ2-5; D remains unclear. Germline-derived CDR1 and CDR2 are SGHRS and YFSETQ. Trimming shortened V by 3 bases and J by 3 bases, and 6 bases separated the two germline ends. This CDR3 contains 12 residues.

The J gene is TRBJ1-5, the V gene TRBV19; 7 bases align to TRBD1. CDR1 is LNHDA, CDR2 SQIVND, per germline (reference sequence). This CDR3 is built from 15 residues. CDR3 sequence (DNA): TGTGGGGCATCTCGACAGGGAACTAGCAATCAGCCCCAGCATTTT. This sequence encodes CGASRQGTSNQPQHF. Full variable domain (remainder filled in from reference TRBV19 and TRBJ1-5): DGGITQSPKYLFRKEGQNVTLSCEQNLNHDAMYWYRQDPGQGLRLIYYSQIVNDFQKGDIAEGYSVSREKKESFPLTVTSAQKNPTAFYLCGASRQGTSNQPQHFGDGTRLSIL.

This clone occurred a few times. The chain recombines TRBV5-1 with TRBJ2-7, with no clear D. Trimming took off 0 bases at V and 0 bases at J, with 7 bases between the two ends. Germline assignment: CDR1 SGHRS and CDR2 YFSETQ. The CDR3 is made up of 14 amino acids. In DNA form, the CDR3 reads TGCGCCAGCAGCTTGGTTCGCAGCTCCTACGAGCAGTACTTC. Translated: CASSLVRSSYEQYF. Looking up the rest from reference TRBV5-1 and TRBJ2-7 gives the full variable domain: KAGVTQTPRYLIKTRGQQVTLSCSPISGHRSVSWYQQTPGQGLQFLFEYFSETQRNKGNFPGRFSGRQFSNSRSEMNVSTLELGDSALYLCASSLVRSSYEQYFGPGTRLTVT.

This clone occurred many times. The DNA of the CDR3 is TGTGCCACCGACGGTCAGAGGGTGGGGACCCAGTACTTC. It codes for CATDGQRVGTQYF. V gene TRBV28 combines with J gene TRBJ2-5; the D gene is possibly TRBD2 (5 bases). V gave up 10 bases and J gave up 7 bases, with 19 bases separating them. Germline V gives CDR1 MDHEN, CDR2 SYDVKM. The CDR3 has 13 amino acids.

This clone was counted a single time. The chain has TRBV12-3 or TRBV12-4 and TRBJ1-2; TRBD1 agrees at 7 bases. The CDR3 consists of 13 residues. J lost 4 bases, V lost 5 bases, and 4 bases had no gene match. As DNA, the CDR3 is TGTGCCAGCAGTAGGGACAGCACCTATGGCTACACCTTC. The encoded protein is CASSRDSTYGYTF.

The V call is TRBV30, the J call TRBJ2-1, with TRBD1 as a possible D gene (5 bases). The CDR3 is made up of 14 amino acids. Deletions cut 3 bases from V and 8 bases from J, with 17 bases between. Germline lookup yields CDR1 GTSNPN and CDR2 SVGIG (reference sequence). In DNA form, the CDR3 reads TGTGCCTGGAGCGGGCAGGGTCTCCTCGATGAGCAGTTCTTC. Translated, it gives CAWSGQGLLDEQFF.

This clone was observed a single time. The chain joins TRBV28 to TRBJ2-3, with D possibly matching TRBD2 (6 bases). Trimming left V 6 bases short and J 11 bases short, with 15 bases between. Germline CDR1 reads MDHEN; CDR2 reads SYDVKM. The CDR3 covers 12 residues. This CDR3 reads CASSTRPGGQYF. DNA of the CDR3: TGTGCCAGCAGCACGAGACCCGGGGGGCAGTATTTT.

This chain uses TRBV3-1 (or the pseudogene TRBV3-2) with TRBJ1-6, with a tentative D call TRBD1 (5 bases). V shed 3 bases and J shed 7 bases, with 7 bases lying between them. The CDR3 runs 13 residues. Germline CDR1 and CDR2: LGHDT and YNNKEL (reference sequence). The CDR3 here is CASSHGQNSPLHF. For the CDR3, the DNA is TGTGCCAGCAGCCACGGACAAAATTCACCCCTCCACTTT.

The chain joins TRBV7-9 to TRBJ1-1; D may be TRBD1 (5 bases). The CDR3 runs to 15 residues. Trimming took 1 base from V and 0 from J, leaving 9 bases between them. Germline lookup yields CDR1 SEHNR and CDR2 FQNEAQ (reference sequence). DNA of the CDR3: TGTGCCAGCAGCTTAGACGACAGAATGAACACTGAAGCTTTCTTT. Protein: CASSLDDRMNTEAFF.

The chain uses TRBV6-2 or TRBV6-3 and TRBJ1-2; D remains unclear. The CDR3 loop spans 16 amino acids. The V and J ends lost 2 bases and 4 bases respectively, with 17 bases between them. Per germline, CDR1 MNHEY and CDR2 SVGEGT. CDR3 sequence reads: CASSYPGREVSYGYTF. In DNA, the CDR3 is TGTGCCAGCAGTTACCCCGGACGGGAGGTTAGCTATGGCTACACCTTC.

This chain uses TRBV19 with TRBJ2-2; D possibly corresponds to TRBD1 (5 bases). Trimming shortened V by 1 base and J by 5 bases, and 14 bases separated the two germline ends. This CDR3 has 16 residues. The germline CDR1 and CDR2 sequences are LNHDA and SQIVND (reference sequence). CDR3 loop: CASSIGWQGGTGELFF. The CDR3 region has the DNA TGTGCCAGTAGTATAGGTTGGCAGGGTGGTACCGGGGAGCTGTTTTTT.

This chain connects TRBV12-3 or TRBV12-4 to TRBJ2-3; D is unclear. V lost 0 bases, J lost 8 bases, and 9 bases lay in between. The CDR3 is 13 residues long. The CDR3 here is CASSLAFGGTQYF. CDR3 nucleotides: TGTGCCAGCAGTTTAGCGTTCGGTGGTACGCAGTATTTT.

The chain uses TRBV5-4 and TRBJ1-4; 7 bases agree with TRBD1. The trim removed 3 bases at V and 4 bases at J, leaving 3 bases unmatched. The CDR3 has 14 amino acids. Germline values: CDR1 SGHNT, CDR2 YYREEE (reference sequence). The CDR3 spells CASSWDSNNEKLFF. CDR3 coding DNA: TGTGCCAGCAGCTGGGACAGCAATAATGAAAAACTGTTTTTT.

The J gene is TRBJ2-7, the V gene TRBV4-2; TRBD1 might be the D (6 bases). V was clipped by 0 bases and J by 2 bases, with 17 bases between them. In germline, CDR1 is LGHNA, CDR2 YNFKEQ. The CDR3 runs 17 residues. The DNA for the CDR3 is TGTGCCAGCAGCCAAGATCTTTGGGGGCCCCACGCCTACGAGCAGTACTTC. Amino acids: CASSQDLWGPHAYEQYF.

The V call is TRBV7-2, the J call TRBJ2-3; no clear D gene. Germline V gene data show CDR1 as SGHTA and CDR2 as FQGNSA. The CDR3 has 14 amino acids. The V end lost 0 bases, the J end lost 8 bases, and 12 bases lay between the germline ends. In DNA, the CDR3 is TGTGCCAGCAGCTTAGCGCCTTCGACTCGTACGCAGTATTTT. Translation gives CASSLAPSTRTQYF.

The sample holds one count of this clone. The chain employs TRBV3-1 (or the pseudogene TRBV3-2) and TRBJ2-4; TRBD1 matches at 8 bases. The germline gives CDR1 LGHDT, CDR2 YNNKEL (reference sequence). The CDR3 has 14 amino acids. After removal of 2 bases from V and 8 bases from J, the junction contained 5 bases not matched to a gene. CDR3 bases: TGTGCCAGCAGCCAACGGGACAGGTTGGACATTCAGTACTTC. Protein product: CASSQRDRLDIQYF.

The CDR3 sequence is CASSYSRGREAKNIQYF. DNA of the CDR3: TGTGCCAGCAGTTATTCACGTGGCAGGGAAGCCAAAAACATTCAGTACTTC. The chain joins TRBV6-2 or TRBV6-3 to TRBJ2-4; tentatively, D is TRBD1 (5 bases). Germline CDR1 MNHEY, CDR2 SVGEGT. This CDR3 contains 17 residues. The V end lost 3 bases, the J end lost 0 bases, and 15 bases lay between the germline ends.

The chain uses TRBV28 and TRBJ2-5; 11 bases fit TRBD1. Germline V gene sequence: CDR1 MDHEN, CDR2 SYDVKM. CDR3 length: 13 amino acids. Written as DNA, the CDR3 is TGTGCGACGGACAGGGGGCTGTCTGAGACCCAGTACTTC. Residues: CATDRGLSETQYF.